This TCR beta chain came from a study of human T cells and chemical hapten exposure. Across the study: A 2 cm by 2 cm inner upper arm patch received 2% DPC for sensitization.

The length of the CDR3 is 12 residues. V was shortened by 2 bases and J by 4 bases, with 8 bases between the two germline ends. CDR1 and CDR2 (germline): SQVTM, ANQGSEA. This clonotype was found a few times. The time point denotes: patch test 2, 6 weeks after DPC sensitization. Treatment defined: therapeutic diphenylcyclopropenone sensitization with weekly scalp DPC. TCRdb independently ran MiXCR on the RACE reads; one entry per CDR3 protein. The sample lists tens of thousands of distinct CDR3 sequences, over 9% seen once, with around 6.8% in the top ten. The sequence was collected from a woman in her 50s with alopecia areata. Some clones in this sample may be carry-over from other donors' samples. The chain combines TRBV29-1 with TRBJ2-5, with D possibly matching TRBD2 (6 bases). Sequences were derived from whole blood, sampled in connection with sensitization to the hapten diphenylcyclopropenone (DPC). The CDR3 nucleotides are TGCAGCGTTGAATGGGGAGGAGAGACCCAGTACTTC. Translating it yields CSVEWGGETQYF. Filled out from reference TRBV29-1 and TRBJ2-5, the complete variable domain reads SAVISQKPSRDICQRGTSLTIQCQVDSQVTMMFWYRQQPGQSLTLIATANQGSEATYESGFVIDKFPISRPNLTFSTLTVSNMSPEDSSIYLCSVEWGGETQYFGPGTRLLVL.